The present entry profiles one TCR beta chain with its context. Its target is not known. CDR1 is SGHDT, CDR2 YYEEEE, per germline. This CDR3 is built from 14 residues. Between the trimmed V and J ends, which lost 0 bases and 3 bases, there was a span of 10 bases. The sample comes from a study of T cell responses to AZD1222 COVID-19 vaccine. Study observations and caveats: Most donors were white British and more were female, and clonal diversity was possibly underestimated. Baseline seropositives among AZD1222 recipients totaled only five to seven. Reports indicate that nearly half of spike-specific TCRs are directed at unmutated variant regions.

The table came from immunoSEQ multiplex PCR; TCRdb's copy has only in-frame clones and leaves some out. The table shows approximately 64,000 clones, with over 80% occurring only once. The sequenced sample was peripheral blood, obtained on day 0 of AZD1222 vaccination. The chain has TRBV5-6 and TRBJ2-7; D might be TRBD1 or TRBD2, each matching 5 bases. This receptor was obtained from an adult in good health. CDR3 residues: CASSLGGYSYEQYF. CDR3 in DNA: TGTGCCAGCAGCTTGGGGGGGTACAGCTACGAGCAGTACTTC.